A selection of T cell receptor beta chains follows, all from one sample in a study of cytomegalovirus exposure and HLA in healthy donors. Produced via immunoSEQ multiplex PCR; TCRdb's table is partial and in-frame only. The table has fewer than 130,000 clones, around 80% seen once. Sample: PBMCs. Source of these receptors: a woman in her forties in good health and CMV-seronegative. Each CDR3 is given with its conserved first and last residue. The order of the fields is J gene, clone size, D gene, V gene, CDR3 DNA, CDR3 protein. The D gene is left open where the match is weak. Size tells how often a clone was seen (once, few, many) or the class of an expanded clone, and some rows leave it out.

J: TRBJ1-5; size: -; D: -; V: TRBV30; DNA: TGTGCCTGGAGTACGTCGGGGGGCGGACAGCCCCAGCATTTT; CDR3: CAWSTSGGGQPQHF
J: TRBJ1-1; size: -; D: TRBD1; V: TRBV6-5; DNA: TGTGCCAGCAAAATCGACAGGGAAAACACTGAAGCTTTCTTT; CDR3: CASKIDRENTEAFF
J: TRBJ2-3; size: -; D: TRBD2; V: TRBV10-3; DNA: TGTGCCATCAACTCTCAGGCGGGAGGTGCAGATACGCAGTATTTT; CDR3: CAINSQAGGADTQYF
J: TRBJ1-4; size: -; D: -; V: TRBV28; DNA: TGTGCCAGCGGGCGGGTCACTAATGAAAAACTGTTTTTT; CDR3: CASGRVTNEKLFF
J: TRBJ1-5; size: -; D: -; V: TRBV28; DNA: TGTGCCAGCAGTTTGGCGACATCGGGAAATCAGCCCCAGCATTTT; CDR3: CASSLATSGNQPQHF
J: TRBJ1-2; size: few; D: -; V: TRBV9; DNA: TGTGCCAGCAGCGACCTGGGACAACCAACTAACTATGGCTACACCTTC; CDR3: CASSDLGQPTNYGYTF
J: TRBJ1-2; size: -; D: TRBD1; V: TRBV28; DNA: TGTGCCAGCAGTGACAGGGGACGAAACTATGGCTACACCTTC; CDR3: CASSDRGRNYGYTF
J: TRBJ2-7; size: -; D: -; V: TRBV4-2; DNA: TGTGCCAGCAGCCAAGAACGACAGGCTATCTCCTACGAGCAGTACTTC; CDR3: CASSQERQAISYEQYF
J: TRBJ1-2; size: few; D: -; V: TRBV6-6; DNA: TGTGCCAGCAGTCTCACTCAGGGCCTCAGTTTCTACACCTTC; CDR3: CASSLTQGLSFYTF
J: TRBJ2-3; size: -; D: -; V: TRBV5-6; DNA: TGTGCCAGCAGCTCCCGAGGAGGGACAGATACGCAGTATTTT; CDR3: CASSSRGGTDTQYF
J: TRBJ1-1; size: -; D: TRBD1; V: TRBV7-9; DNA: TGTGCCAGCAGTCCCCGACAGGGGTGGGACACTGAAGCTTTCTTT; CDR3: CASSPRQGWDTEAFF
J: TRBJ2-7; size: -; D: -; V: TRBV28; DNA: TGTGCCAGCGTGGGGCAGGGCCATTCCTACGAGCAGTACTTC; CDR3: CASVGQGHSYEQYF
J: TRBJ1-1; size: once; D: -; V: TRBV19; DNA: TGTGCCAGTAGTGTCCACTCAAGAACCTTGAACACTGAAGCTTTCTTT; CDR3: CASSVHSRTLNTEAFF
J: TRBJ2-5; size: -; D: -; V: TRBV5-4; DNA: -; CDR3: CASSFGPGRGVDQETQYF
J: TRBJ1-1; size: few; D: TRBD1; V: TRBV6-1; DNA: TGTGCCAGCAAGGACAGGGAAGATCTTGAAGCTTTCTTT; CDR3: CASKDREDLEAFF
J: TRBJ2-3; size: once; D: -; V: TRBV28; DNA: TGTGCCAGCAGTTTTCGGGGGGCCACAGATACGCAGTATTTT; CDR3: CASSFRGATDTQYF
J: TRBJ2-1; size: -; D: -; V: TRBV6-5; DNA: TGTGCCAGCAGTTACACGAGCTCCTACAATGAGCAGTTCTTC; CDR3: CASSYTSSYNEQFF
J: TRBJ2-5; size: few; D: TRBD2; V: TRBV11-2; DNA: TGTGCCAGCAGCTCCCGACTAGCGGGAGTGGAGACCCAGTACTTC; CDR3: CASSSRLAGVETQYF
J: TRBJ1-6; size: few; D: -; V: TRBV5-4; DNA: TGTGCCAGCAGCTTCGGAGGGGTCACCTATAATTCACCCCTCCACTTT; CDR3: CASSFGGVTYNSPLHF
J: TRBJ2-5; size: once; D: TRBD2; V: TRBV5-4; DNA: TGTGCCAGCAGCACGGACCCTGGACTAGCCTGGGAGGGTTGGGAGACCCAGTACTTC; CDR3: CASSTDPGLAWEGWETQYF
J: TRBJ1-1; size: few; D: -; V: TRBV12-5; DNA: TGTGCTAGTGCCTTAAACACTGAAGCTTTCTTT; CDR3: CASALNTEAFF
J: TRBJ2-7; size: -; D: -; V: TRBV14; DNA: TGTGCCAGCAGCCAAACCGGGACTTTAACCTACGAGCAGTACTTC; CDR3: CASSQTGTLTYEQYF
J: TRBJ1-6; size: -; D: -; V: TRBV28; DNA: TGTGCCAGCAGAGGGGGGGATAATTCACCCCTCCACTTT; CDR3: CASRGGDNSPLHF
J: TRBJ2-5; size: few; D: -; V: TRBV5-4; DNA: TGTGCCAGCAGCTTGGATCGGTTACAAGAGACCCAGTACTTC; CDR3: CASSLDRLQETQYF
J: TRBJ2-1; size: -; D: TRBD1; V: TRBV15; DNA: TGTGCCACCAGCAGAGGGGACAGGGCAGTCGGGGACAATGAGCAGTTCTTC; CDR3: CATSRGDRAVGDNEQFF
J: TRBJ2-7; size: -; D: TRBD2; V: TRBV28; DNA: TGTGCCAGCAGTCCCGGGGGGAGTTTTAGCTCCTACGAGCAGTACTTC; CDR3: CASSPGGSFSSYEQYF
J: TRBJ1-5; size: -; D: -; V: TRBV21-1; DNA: TGTGCCAGCCCTCCAGGACAGGAGGATAGCAATCAGCCCCAGCATTTT; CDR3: CASPPGQEDSNQPQHF
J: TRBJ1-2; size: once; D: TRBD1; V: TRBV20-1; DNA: TGCAGTGCCGGGACAGGGGATGGCTACACCTTC; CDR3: CSAGTGDGYTF
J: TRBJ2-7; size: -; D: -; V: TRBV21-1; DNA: TGTGCCAGCAGTCCTCGAGGGGCAGGGGACACCTACGAGCAGTACTTC; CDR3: CASSPRGAGDTYEQYF
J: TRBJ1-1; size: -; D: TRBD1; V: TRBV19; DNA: TGTGCCAGTAGTAGGGACAGGGAGGTCGAAGCTTTCTTT; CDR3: CASSRDREVEAFF
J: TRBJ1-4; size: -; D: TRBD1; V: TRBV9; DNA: TGTGCCAGCAGCACCCGACAGGGACCTAATGAAAAACTGTTTTTT; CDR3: CASSTRQGPNEKLFF
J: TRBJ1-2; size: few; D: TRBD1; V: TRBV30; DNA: TGTGCCTGGAGTTTTGGAGGGGGCGCCCTCTATGGCTACACCTTC; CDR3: CAWSFGGGALYGYTF
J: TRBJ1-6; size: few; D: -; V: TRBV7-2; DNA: TGTGCCAGCAGCTTAGAACGTTATAGCTCCTATAATTCACCCCTCCACTTT; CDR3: CASSLERYSSYNSPLHF
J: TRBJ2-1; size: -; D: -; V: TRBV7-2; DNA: TGTGCCAGCAGCCCGAGCTCCTACAATGAGCAGTTCTTC; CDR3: CASSPSSYNEQFF
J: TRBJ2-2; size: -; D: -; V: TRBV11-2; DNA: TGTGCCAGCAGCTTATTTGTAGTTTTGAACACCGGGGAGCTGTTTTTT; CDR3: CASSLFVVLNTGELFF
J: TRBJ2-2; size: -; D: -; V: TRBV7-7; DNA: TGTGCCAGCAGCTTAACGTTGGATCGGGAAGCCGGGGAGCTGTTTTTT; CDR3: CASSLTLDREAGELFF
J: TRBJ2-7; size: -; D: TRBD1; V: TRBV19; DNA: TGTGCCAGTAGTAGCTGGGACAGGGGCGACGAGCAGTACTTC; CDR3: CASSSWDRGDEQYF
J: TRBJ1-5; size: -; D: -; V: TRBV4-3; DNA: TGCGCCAGCAGCCAAGTGCGCCAGCGCAGTCAGCCCCAGCATTTT; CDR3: CASSQVRQRSQPQHF
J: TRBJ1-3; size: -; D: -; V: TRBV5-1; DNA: TGCGCCAGCAGCTCGGGACTCAAGAGCTCTGGAAACACCATATATTTT; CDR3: CASSSGLKSSGNTIYF
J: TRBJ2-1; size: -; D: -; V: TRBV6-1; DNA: TGTGCCAGCAGGGCCCCCAATGAGCAGTTCTTC; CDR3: CASRAPNEQFF